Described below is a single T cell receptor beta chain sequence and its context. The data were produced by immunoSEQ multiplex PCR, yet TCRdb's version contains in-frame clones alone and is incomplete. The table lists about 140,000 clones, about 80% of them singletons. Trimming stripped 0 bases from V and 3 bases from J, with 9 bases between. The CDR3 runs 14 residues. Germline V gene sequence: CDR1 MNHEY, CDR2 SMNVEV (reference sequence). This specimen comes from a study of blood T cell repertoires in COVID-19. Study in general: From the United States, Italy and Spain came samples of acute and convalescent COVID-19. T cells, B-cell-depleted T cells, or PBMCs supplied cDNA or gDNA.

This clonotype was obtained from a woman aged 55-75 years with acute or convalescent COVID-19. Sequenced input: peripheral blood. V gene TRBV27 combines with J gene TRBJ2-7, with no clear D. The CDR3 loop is CASSLSPDIYEQYF. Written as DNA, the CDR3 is TGTGCCAGCAGTTTATCCCCAGACATCTACGAGCAGTACTTC.